Below, one T cell receptor (beta chain) is given with its context. These data come from a study of T cell changes during pregnancy in multiple sclerosis. Profiling relied on immunoSEQ multiplex PCR, and the TCRdb table lists in-frame clones only, not all of them. Among 35,000 to 45,000 clones listed, about 90% were seen once. Germline V gene lookup returns CDR1 LNHDA and CDR2 SQIVND (reference sequence). V gave up 5 bases and J gave up 3 bases, with 13 bases separating them. This CDR3 spans 14 amino acids. The sample was CD4+ T cells from peripheral blood mononuclear cells, taken after pregnancy. This TCR came from a female donor with multiple sclerosis, enrolled in a pregnancy study. The chain carries TRBV19 and TRBJ1-1, with TRBD1 as a possible D gene (5 bases). CDR3 nucleotide sequence: TGTGCCAGTAGTGGGGCAGGGACTGACACTGAAGCTTTCTTT. It yields the protein CASSGAGTDTEAFF. Together with reference TRBV19 and TRBJ1-1, the CDR3 gives the full variable domain: DGGITQSPKYLFRKEGQNVTLSCEQNLNHDAMYWYRQDPGQGLRLIYYSQIVNDFQKGDIAEGYSVSREKKESFPLTVTSAQKNPTAFYLCASSGAGTDTEAFFGQGTRLTVV.